A single sample is the source of the 25 T cell receptor beta chains below, sequenced in a study of blood T cell repertoires in COVID-19. Sequencing used immunoSEQ multiplex PCR; TCRdb keeps in-frame clones, though not all of them. The sample includes roughly 95,000 clones, roughly 87% of them seen just once. The specimen sequenced was peripheral blood. Receptors were obtained from an older man with acute or convalescent COVID-19.

J is TRBJ2-3 and V is TRBV28, with 7 bases identical to TRBD1. This CDR3 is 14 amino acids long. V dropped 5 bases and J dropped 4; count of bases not matched to a gene: 6. The germline CDR1 and CDR2 sequences are MDHEN and SYDVKM. Here the CDR3 DNA reads TGTGCCAGCAGTATCCGACAGGGAGCAGATACGCAGTATTTT. This sequence encodes CASSIRQGADTQYF. Filled out from reference TRBV28 and TRBJ2-3, the complete variable domain reads DVKVTQSSRYLVKRTGEKVFLECVQDMDHENMFWYRQDPGLGLRLIYFSYDVKMKEKGDIPEGYSVSREKKERFSLILESASTNQTSMYLCASSIRQGADTQYFGPGTRLTVL.

A few counts support this clone. The genes are TRBV27 and TRBJ1-5; the D is unclear. The CDR3 loop spans 15 amino acids. The germline V gene encodes CDR1 MNHEY and CDR2 SMNVEV (reference sequence). V was trimmed by 6 bases and J by 2 bases, leaving 14 bases between them. The CDR3 coding sequence is TGTGCCAGCAGCCCAACTATGGCAGGCAATCAGCCCCAGCATTTT. Amino acids: CASSPTMAGNQPQHF.

This chain uses TRBV30 with TRBJ2-6; 9 bases map to TRBD1. V trimming: 2 bases; J trimming: 0 bases; junction bases outside the gene matches: 8. CDR3 length: 18 residues. Germline V gives CDR1 GTSNPN, CDR2 SVGIG (reference sequence). The CDR3 here is CAWSLTGQGNSGANVLTF. The CDR3 nucleotides read TGTGCCTGGAGTTTAACGGGACAGGGAAACTCTGGGGCCAACGTCCTGACTTTC.

The gene calls are TRBV14 and TRBJ2-5, with TRBD2 matching 9 bases. V dropped 3 bases and J dropped 5; count of bases not matched to a gene: 10. The CDR3 length is 16 residues. Germline CDR1 SGHDN, CDR2 FVKESK. CDR3 sequence (DNA): TGTGCCAGCAGCCATGAGACTAGCGGCCTCCGCGAGACCCAGTACTTC. Its protein product is CASSHETSGLRETQYF.

V usage is TRBV30 and J usage is TRBJ1-2; D not certain. This CDR3 has 10 amino acids. V was cut by 5 bases and J by 3 bases, with 4 bases left in between. Germline CDR1 is GTSNPN and CDR2 is SVGIG (reference sequence). The CDR3 DNA sequence: TGTGCCTGGCATTACTATGGCTACACCTTC. Encoded protein: CAWHYYGYTF. Drawing the rest from reference TRBV30 and TRBJ1-2, the complete variable domain is SQTIHQWPATLVQPVGSPLSLECTVEGTSNPNLYWYRQAAGRGLQLLFYSVGIGQISSEVPQNLSASRPQDRQFILSSKKLLLSDSGFYLCAWHYYGYTFGSGTRLTVV.

The chain carries TRBV11-3 and TRBJ1-1; D uncertain. From germline, CDR1 is SGHNT and CDR2 YENEEA. V was trimmed by 5 bases and J by 1 base, leaving 11 bases between them. This CDR3 contains 14 residues. In DNA, the CDR3 is TGTGCCAGCAGCCACGAGGGAGCGAACACTGAAGCTTTCTTT. This sequence encodes CASSHEGANTEAFF.

V usage is TRBV12-5 and J usage is TRBJ1-5, with D possibly being TRBD1 (5 bases). CDR1 and CDR2 (germline): LGHNT, FRNRAP. This CDR3 region has 13 residues. The V and J ends lost 9 bases and 3 bases respectively, with 12 bases between them. DNA of the CDR3: TGTGCTAGCTCCGGGGGGGTCAATCAGCCCCAGCATTTT. Encoded protein: CASSGGVNQPQHF.

The chain is built from TRBV12-3 or TRBV12-4 and TRBJ1-2; 10 bases map to TRBD1. This CDR3 has 13 residues. The V gene end was trimmed by 6 bases and the J gene end by 7 bases; junction bases not matched to a gene: 5. For the CDR3, the DNA is TGTGCCAGCAGCCGGGACAGGGGTGTTGGCTACACCTTC. It is translated as CASSRDRGVGYTF.

About this clone itself: Within the sample, other DNA sequences also encode this same CDR3. The chain is built from TRBV6-5 and TRBJ1-1; maybe TRBD1 (6 bases). This CDR3 is built from 13 residues. V was cut by 5 bases and J by 1 base, with 8 bases left in between. CDR1 is MNHEY, CDR2 SVGAGI, per germline. CDR3 in DNA: TGTGCCAGCAGTCCGACAGGGAACACTGAAGCTTTCTTT. Translation: CASSPTGNTEAFF.

V usage is TRBV28 and J usage is TRBJ2-2; no clear D. This CDR3 has 11 amino acids. Trimming shortened V by 10 bases and J by 3 bases, and 6 bases separated the two germline ends. Germline CDR1 reads MDHEN; CDR2 reads SYDVKM. The CDR3 loop reads CATTDTGELFF. The CDR3 bases are TGTGCCACTACTGACACCGGGGAGCTGTTTTTT.

Comments on this clone: At one end the junction does not follow the germline gene, possibly because of a read error. The chain employs TRBV6-2 or TRBV6-3 and TRBJ1-2; the D is unclear. The CDR3 totals 15 residues. The V gene's germline CDR1 is MNHEY and CDR2 SVGEGT. Here the CDR3 reads CASSYVANPNYGYTF. DNA for the CDR3: TGTGCCAGCAGTTACGTAGCGAACCCTAATTATGGCTACACCTTC.

This chain links TRBV7-2 with TRBJ2-2, with TRBD1 matching 9 bases. The V gene end was trimmed by 3 bases and the J gene end by 6 bases; junction bases not matched to a gene: 11. The length of the CDR3 is 17 residues. Germline-derived CDR1 and CDR2 are SGHTA and FQGNSA. The CDR3 DNA follows: TGTGCCAGCAGCTTCTCCACGACAGGGGGTCGTTCCGGGGAGCTGTTTTTT. Translating gives CASSFSTTGGRSGELFF.

This sequence joins TRBV9 and TRBJ2-7; 9 nucleotides agree with TRBD1. V lost 4 bases and J lost 5; bases outside the gene matches: 13. CDR1 is SGDLS, CDR2 YYNGEE, per germline. The CDR3 totals 16 residues. The DNA of the CDR3 is TGTGCCAGCAGCCCGGACTCCGGGACAGGGTCCCACGAGCAGTACTTC. As protein: CASSPDSGTGSHEQYF. The variable domain in full, completed from reference TRBV9 and TRBJ2-7, reads DSGVTQTPKHLITATGQRVTLRCSPRSGDLSVYWYQQSLDQGLQFLIQYYNGEERAKGNILERFSAQQFPDLHSELNLSSLELGDSALYFCASSPDSGTGSHEQYFGPGTRLTVT.

This clone has more than one count but fewer than ten. This chain connects TRBV12-3 or TRBV12-4 to TRBJ2-5; 9 nucleotides agree with TRBD1. Unmatched junction bases numbered 4, after V lost 7 bases and J lost 4 bases. CDR3 length: 13 residues. The CDR3 loop reads CASNPTGGETQYF. The CDR3, as DNA: TGTGCCAGCAACCCGACAGGGGGAGAGACCCAGTACTTC.

J is TRBJ2-7 and V is TRBV28; perhaps TRBD2 as D (6 bases). Trimming took off 5 bases at V and 5 bases at J, with 10 bases between the two ends. CDR3 length equals 12 residues. CDR1 is MDHEN, CDR2 SYDVKM, per germline. The CDR3 bases are TGTGCCAGCAGTGGAGGGTACGACGAGCAGTACTTC. Translated: CASSGGYDEQYF.

V usage is TRBV6-1 and J usage is TRBJ2-1; 8 bases are shared with TRBD1. Germline CDR1 is MNHNS and CDR2 is SASEGT. Trimming at V came to 3 bases and at J to 3 bases, leaving 4 bases not matched to a gene. The CDR3 spans 15 residues. The CDR3 DNA follows: TGTGCCAGCAGTGAGGAGGACAGGGACTACAATGAGCAGTTCTTC. It yields the protein CASSEEDRDYNEQFF.

This rearrangement joins TRBV6-1 to TRBJ1-6, with D possibly being TRBD1 (6 bases). Trimming shortened V by 1 base and J by 7 bases, and 11 bases separated the two germline ends. Germline values: CDR1 MNHNS, CDR2 SASEGT. CDR3 length: 15 residues. This CDR3 is CASSEEGHRNSPLHF. CDR3 DNA: TGTGCCAGCAGTGAAGAGGGACACCGGAATTCACCCCTCCACTTT.

The CDR3: CASSLQGASNQPQHF. The CDR3 region has the DNA TGTGCCAGCAGCCTACAGGGGGCAAGCAATCAGCCCCAGCATTTT. The chain carries TRBV6-2 or TRBV6-3 and TRBJ1-5; 9 nucleotides agree with TRBD1. Germline V CDR1 and CDR2: MNHEY, SVGEGT. The CDR3 totals 15 residues. V dropped 6 bases and J dropped 1; count of bases not matched to a gene: 4.

This clone was seen a handful of times. The genes are TRBV9 and TRBJ1-4, with 8 positions matching TRBD1. The CDR3 contains 15 residues. Germline trimming cut 4 bases from V and 7 bases from J; bases unmatched to any gene: 9. Germline V gene data show CDR1 as SGDLS and CDR2 as YYNGEE. CDR3: CASSSQGAMSEKLFF. The CDR3 DNA sequence: TGTGCCAGCAGCTCCCAGGGGGCAATGAGTGAAAAACTGTTTTTT.

This clone was seen more than once but under ten times. The chain couples TRBV5-4 to TRBJ1-5; TRBD1 might be the D (5 bases). Germline assignment: CDR1 SGHNT and CDR2 YYREEE (reference sequence). The CDR3 totals 17 residues. Trimming left V 4 bases short and J 6 bases short, with 23 bases between. The CDR3 reads CASSPGGSGFESQPQHF. The DNA of the CDR3 is TGTGCCAGCAGCCCTGGGGGGTCGGGGTTTGAATCTCAGCCCCAGCATTTT.

The J gene is TRBJ2-7, the V gene TRBV7-2; TRBD2 matches at 10 bases. Trimming took 1 base from V and 1 from J; bases not matched to a gene: 1. Per germline, CDR1 SGHTA and CDR2 FQGNSA. This CDR3 has 15 residues. The CDR3 DNA is TGTGCCAGCAGCTTAGGACTAGCGGGTTCCTACGAGCAGTACTTC. Translation: CASSLGLAGSYEQYF.

The chain carries TRBV6-5 and TRBJ1-1; D gene unclear. In germline, CDR1 is MNHEY, CDR2 SVGAGI. The CDR3 sequence is 14 residues long. V lost 3 bases, J lost 6 bases, and 14 bases lay in between. Here the CDR3 reads CASSYSYAQPEAFF. The CDR3 bases are TGTGCCAGCAGTTATTCCTACGCCCAACCTGAAGCTTTCTTT.

This clone showed up just once. The CDR3 region is CASSPVRGGGNEKLFF. The CDR3 nucleotides read TGTGCCAGCAGTCCCGTTAGGGGTGGGGGGAATGAAAAACTGTTTTTT. The chain is built from TRBV28 and TRBJ1-4; a weak D match, TRBD1 (5 bases). Trimming removed 5 bases at V and 5 bases at J, with 18 bases between. This CDR3 is built from 16 residues. Germline V gene lookup returns CDR1 MDHEN and CDR2 SYDVKM.

The chain recombines TRBV2 with TRBJ2-5, with D perhaps TRBD2 (6 bases). V was cut by 4 bases and J by 2 bases, with 14 bases left in between. From germline, CDR1 is SNHLY and CDR2 FYNNEI. CDR3 length: 15 amino acids. The CDR3 sequence is CASSALGGNQETQYF. The CDR3 DNA sequence: TGTGCCAGCAGTGCCCTTGGGGGGAATCAAGAGACCCAGTACTTC.

This clone was detected only a few times. The rearrangement links TRBV6-2 or TRBV6-3 to TRBJ2-7, with D perhaps matching TRBD2 (5 bases). Germline V gene data show CDR1 as MNHEY and CDR2 as SVGEGT. Between the trimmed V and J ends, which lost 5 bases and 0 bases, there was a span of 14 bases. The CDR3 is made up of 15 amino acids. The CDR3 DNA reads as TGTGCCAGCAGTGGGGTCCGAGGGTTCTCCTACGAGCAGTACTTC. Protein: CASSGVRGFSYEQYF.